Below are 24 T cell receptor beta chains sequenced from a single sample in a study of T cell responses to AZD1222 COVID-19 vaccine (dated by TCRdb to the early 2020s). The library was made by the immunoSEQ multiplex PCR assay. Here the immuneACCESS table is served through TCRdb, limited to in-frame sequences with V and J called. Missing clones are a known gap in these copies; in checked studies unresolved V genes cover under half, and the rest lacks a known reason. Present in this sample are 90,000 to 100,000 clones, about 88% of which were seen just once. Of the sample, 16% falls within the top ten clones. The sample's time point label is to be understood as: about 28 days (+/-7) after the second vaccine dose. The sequenced sample was peripheral blood, obtained 28 days after the second AZD1222 dose. The receptor source for this set is an adult who received the AZD1222 COVID-19 vaccine.

The genes are TRBV15 and TRBJ2-2; tentatively, D is TRBD2 (5 bases). The V end was cut by 0 bases, the J end by 6 bases, with 14 bases between. The CDR3 is made up of 16 amino acids. Germline-derived CDR1 and CDR2 are LNHNV and YYDKDF (reference sequence). The CDR3 DNA is TGTGCCACCAGCAGAGATCCGGGGTCGGCCCCCGGGGAGCTGTTTTTT. This gives the protein CATSRDPGSAPGELFF.

This clone was seen once. V and J are TRBV10-3 and TRBJ1-4, with TRBD1 identical over 8 bases. Germline trimming cut 3 bases from V and 7 bases from J; bases unmatched to any gene: 4. Per germline, CDR1 ENHRY and CDR2 SYGVKD. The CDR3 consists of 14 residues. The CDR3 region has the DNA TGTGCCATCAGTGAAGACAGGGGAGGTGAAAAACTGTTTTTT. This sequence encodes CAISEDRGGEKLFF.

This rearrangement joins TRBV12-3 or TRBV12-4 to TRBJ1-5; D may be TRBD1 (5 bases). Trimming took 3 bases from V and 5 from J, leaving 8 bases between them. The CDR3 has 13 amino acids. The CDR3 region has the DNA TGTGCCAGCAGTTTCGACAGAGATCAGCCCCAGCATTTT. Protein sequence: CASSFDRDQPQHF.

The chain couples TRBV5-1 to TRBJ1-4; TRBD1 matches 11 bases. The J segment lost 8 bases and the V segment lost 3 bases, leaving 3 bases of the junction unmatched. Germline CDR1 is SGHRS and CDR2 is YFSETQ. CDR3 length equals 14 residues. The chain's CDR3 is CASSWGTGGEKLFF. CDR3 bases: TGCGCCAGCAGCTGGGGGACAGGGGGAGAAAAACTGTTTTTT. Full variable domain (missing parts from reference TRBV5-1 and TRBJ1-4): KAGVTQTPRYLIKTRGQQVTLSCSPISGHRSVSWYQQTPGQGLQFLFEYFSETQRNKGNFPGRFSGRQFSNSRSEMNVSTLELGDSALYLCASSWGTGGEKLFFGSGTQLSVL.

The J gene is TRBJ2-7, the V gene TRBV5-1, with 8 bases identical to TRBD1. The germline gives CDR1 SGHRS, CDR2 YFSETQ. The CDR3 is 14 amino acids. The V and J ends lost 3 bases and 1 base, in that order; junction bases with no gene match: 3. The CDR3 DNA reads as TGCGCCAGCAGCTCGCAGGGGGCTTCCTACGAGCAGTACTTC. The encoded protein is CASSSQGASYEQYF.

The chain employs TRBV19 and TRBJ1-3, with 8 bases fitting TRBD1. The J segment lost 2 bases and the V segment lost 5 bases, leaving 8 bases of the junction unmatched. CDR3 length: 16 amino acids. The germline CDR1 and CDR2 sequences are LNHDA and SQIVND (reference sequence). The chain's CDR3 is CASSQSLQGAGNTIYF. Written as DNA, the CDR3 is TGTGCCAGTAGTCAATCCCTACAGGGGGCTGGAAACACCATATATTTT.

The chain couples TRBV27 to TRBJ1-4, with 9 bases aligning to TRBD1. V lost 3 bases to trimming and J lost 9 bases; unmatched junction nucleotides: 11. Germline V gives CDR1 MNHEY, CDR2 SMNVEV (reference sequence). The CDR3 consists of 16 residues. The CDR3 region has the DNA TGTGCCAGCAGTTTGTTTGGACAGGGGATTCTCCAAAAACTGTTTTTT. The encoded protein is CASSLFGQGILQKLFF.

The V call is TRBV7-8, the J call TRBJ2-1, with 11 bases lining up with TRBD2. The CDR3 is 18 residues long. Germline V lookup: CDR1 SGHVS, CDR2 FQNEAQ. The J segment lost 1 base and the V segment lost 1 base, leaving 6 bases of the junction unmatched. CDR3 sequence: CASSLVSGRGRSYNEQFF. The CDR3 DNA sequence: TGTGCCAGCAGCTTAGTTAGCGGGAGGGGGCGTTCCTACAATGAGCAGTTCTTC.

The genes are TRBV12-3 or TRBV12-4 and TRBJ2-7; D unresolved. There are 12 residues in the CDR3. The V end lost 0 bases, the J end lost 3 bases, and 3 bases lay between the germline ends. The CDR3 DNA sequence: TGTGCCAGCAGTTTAGCCCGCTACGAGCAGTACTTC. Translation gives CASSLARYEQYF.

The gene calls are TRBV6-5 and TRBJ2-7; a possible D gene is TRBD2 (6 bases). Trimming removed 5 bases at V and 1 base at J, with 12 bases between. The germline V gene encodes CDR1 MNHEY and CDR2 SVGAGI. The length of the CDR3 is 14 residues. In DNA form, the CDR3 reads TGTGCCAGCAGTAAGGCAGGGACTTCCTACGAGCAGTACTTC. Translation: CASSKAGTSYEQYF.

The chain links TRBV7-2 to TRBJ2-7; TRBD1 matches at 7 bases. Germline CDR1 and CDR2: SGHTA and FQGNSA. The CDR3 is made up of 15 amino acids. J was trimmed by 0 bases and V by 5 bases; bases with no gene match: 7. The CDR3 nucleotides read TGTGCCAGCAGCCCCGGGACAGCTTACTCCTACGAGCAGTACTTC. Protein product: CASSPGTAYSYEQYF.

The V call is TRBV6-5, the J call TRBJ2-7; D unresolved. V was shortened by 0 bases and J by 1 base, with 4 bases between the two germline ends. CDR3 length: 13 residues. From germline, CDR1 is MNHEY and CDR2 SVGAGI. The DNA of the CDR3 is TGTGCCAGCAGTTACTCGGGGTCCTACGAGCAGTACTTC. Translated: CASSYSGSYEQYF.

The CDR3 region has the DNA TGTGCCTGGACTAATGGCGGCCATTACAATGAGCAGTTCTTC. This codes for CAWTNGGHYNEQFF. The chain recombines TRBV30 with TRBJ2-1; D is uncertain. Trimming pared 4 bases from V and 4 bases from J, leaving 14 bases between. The CDR3 is 14 residues long. Germline CDR1 and CDR2: GTSNPN and SVGIG (reference sequence).

The V and J genes are TRBV7-8 and TRBJ1-2; the D gene is possibly TRBD1 (5 bases). Trimming cost V 2 bases and J 4 bases, with 14 bases left between them. This CDR3 region has 15 residues. Germline CDR1 reads SGHVS; CDR2 reads FQNEAQ. The CDR3 DNA follows: TGTGCCAGCAGCTTATTCCCCGGGGGTTTCTATGGCTACACCTTC. Translation: CASSLFPGGFYGYTF.

DNA for the CDR3: TGTGCCAGCAGTTTTGGTGGATCCGAGCAGTACTTC. This codes for CASSFGGSEQYF. This chain uses TRBV12-3 or TRBV12-4 with TRBJ2-7; D uncertain. V shed 3 bases and J shed 6 bases, with 9 bases lying between them. The CDR3 sequence is 12 residues long.

V gene TRBV18 combines with J gene TRBJ1-2, with 8 positions matching TRBD1. Germline loops: CDR1 KGHSH, CDR2 LQKENI. The J segment lost 5 bases and the V segment lost 3 bases, leaving 2 bases of the junction unmatched. The length of the CDR3 is 13 residues. For the CDR3, the DNA is TGTGCCAGCTCACCGGACAGGGTATATGGCTACACCTTC. Its translation: CASSPDRVYGYTF. The entire variable domain, with the rest obtained from reference TRBV18 and TRBJ1-2, is as follows: NAGVMQNPRHLVRRRGQEARLRCSPMKGHSHVYWYRQLPEEGLKFMVYLQKENIIDESGMPKERFSAEFPKEGPSILRIQQVVRGDSAAYFCASSPDRVYGYTFGSGTRLTVV.

V and J are TRBV3-1 (or the pseudogene TRBV3-2) and TRBJ2-3; TRBD1 or TRBD2 may be the D gene (7 bases each). This CDR3 spans 16 amino acids. Trimming cost V 1 base and J 7 bases, with 18 bases left between them. Germline V gene sequence: CDR1 LGHDT, CDR2 YNNKEL (reference sequence). The CDR3 DNA reads TGTGCCAGCAGCCAAGCAGGGGGAGGGGGTTTGAATACGCAGTATTTT. Protein product: CASSQAGGGGLNTQYF.

The genes are TRBV6-1 and TRBJ1-5; D might be TRBD1 (5 bases). The CDR3 is 14 amino acids. Trimming removed 3 bases from V and 6 bases from J, with 12 bases in between. CDR1 MNHNS and CDR2 SASEGT come from the germline V gene. The chain's CDR3 is CASSDTFGGQPQHF. The CDR3 DNA reads as TGTGCCAGCAGTGACACGTTCGGGGGTCAGCCCCAGCATTTT.

V is TRBV27 and J is TRBJ2-1, with D maybe TRBD1 (5 bases). V shed 3 bases and J shed 2 bases, with 5 bases lying between them. Germline CDR1 reads MNHEY; CDR2 reads SMNVEV (reference sequence). The CDR3 has 13 amino acids. Here the CDR3 reads CASSLDTYNEQFF. For the CDR3, the DNA is TGTGCCAGCAGTTTGGACACCTACAATGAGCAGTTCTTC.

The J gene is TRBJ2-1, the V gene TRBV29-1, with TRBD2 identical over 12 bases. Per germline, CDR1 SQVTM and CDR2 ANQGSEA. V dropped 4 bases and J dropped 0; count of bases not matched to a gene: 10. The CDR3 consists of 18 residues. The CDR3 sequence is CSVARLAGVSYSYNEQFF. As DNA, the CDR3 is TGCAGCGTTGCCCGACTAGCGGGAGTGTCATACTCCTACAATGAGCAGTTCTTC.

The chain is built from TRBV30 and TRBJ1-5; TRBD1 is a possible D gene (6 bases). Germline CDR1 GTSNPN, CDR2 SVGIG (reference sequence). The CDR3 sequence is 16 residues long. Trimming shortened V by 1 base and J by 2 bases, and 15 bases separated the two germline ends. CDR3 in DNA: TGTGCCTGGAGTGACGGAGGACAGAGGGGCAATCAGCCCCAGCATTTT. Amino acid sequence: CAWSDGGQRGNQPQHF.

This rearrangement joins TRBV7-8 to TRBJ2-7; no clear D. Germline CDR1 and CDR2: SGHVS and FQNEAQ. V was pared by 5 bases and J by 2 bases, with 13 bases between. This CDR3 comprises 14 residues. In DNA form, the CDR3 reads TGTGCCAGCAGCATTAGCCCACGAACCTACGAGCAGTACTTC. It specifies CASSISPRTYEQYF.

The chain employs TRBV6-2 or TRBV6-3 and TRBJ2-4; TRBD2 agrees at 8 bases. Losses at the gene ends were 5 bases for V and 9 bases for J; bases not matched to a gene: 9. Germline CDR1 is MNHEY and CDR2 is SVGEGT. This CDR3 region has 14 residues. The CDR3: CASSPPGLVGIQYF. In DNA, the CDR3 is TGTGCCAGCAGTCCACCGGGACTAGTAGGCATTCAGTACTTC.

V and J are TRBV28 and TRBJ2-6; weak D call: TRBD2 (5 bases). The CDR3 is made up of 19 amino acids. Germline V lookup: CDR1 MDHEN, CDR2 SYDVKM. The V end was cut by 2 bases, the J end by 0 bases, with 17 bases between. Here the CDR3 DNA reads TGTGCCAGCAGTTTAACGGACTGGGCTTTCTCCTCTGGGGCCAACGTCCTGACTTTC. It yields the protein CASSLTDWAFSSGANVLTF. Drawing the rest from reference TRBV28 and TRBJ2-6, the complete variable domain is DVKVTQSSRYLVKRTGEKVFLECVQDMDHENMFWYRQDPGLGLRLIYFSYDVKMKEKGDIPEGYSVSREKKERFSLILESASTNQTSMYLCASSLTDWAFSSGANVLTFGAGSRLTVL.